This TCR beta chain comes out of a study of cytomegalovirus exposure and HLA in healthy donors. Trimming cost V 5 bases and J 2 bases, with 10 bases left between them. CDR1 is KGHSH, CDR2 LQKENI, per germline. The CDR3 length is 13 residues. Clones were sequenced by immunoSEQ multiplex PCR, and TCRdb holds only the in-frame ones, with some missing. The table shows some 190,000 clones, with approximately 86% occurring only once. The donors were members of the roughly 130-subject validation cohort (separate from the approximately 670-subject first cohort). Findings of the study overall: A list of approximately 160 TCR beta chains associated with cytomegalovirus was given. TCR clusters originating in the first cohort tended to co-occur in the approximately 120 validation repertoires, according to a later analysis. Researchers reported that a few CMV-associated chains were confirmed in vitro as CMV antigen-specific.

In regard to this clone: Its specificity is not known.

Sequenced material: PBMCs. This chain joins TRBV18 and TRBJ2-7; possible D gene TRBD1, 5 bases. This receptor was identified in a man between 25 and 39 years old in good health and CMV-seropositive. The CDR3 DNA follows: TGTGCCAGCTCAGGGGCTCTTACCTACGAGCAGTACTTC. Protein: CASSGALTYEQYF.